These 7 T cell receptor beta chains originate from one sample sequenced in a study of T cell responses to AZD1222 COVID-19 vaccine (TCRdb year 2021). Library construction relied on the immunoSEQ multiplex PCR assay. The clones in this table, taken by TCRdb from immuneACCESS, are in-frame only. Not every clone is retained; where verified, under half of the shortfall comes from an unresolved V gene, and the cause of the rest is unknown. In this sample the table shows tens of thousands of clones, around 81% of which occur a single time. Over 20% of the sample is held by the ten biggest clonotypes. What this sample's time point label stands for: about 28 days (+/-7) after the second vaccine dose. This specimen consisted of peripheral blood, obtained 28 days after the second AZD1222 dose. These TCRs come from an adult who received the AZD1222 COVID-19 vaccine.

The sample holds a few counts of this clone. The CDR3 here is CASSPVGEQYF. CDR3 coding DNA: TGTGCCAGCAGCCCGGTGGGGGAGCAGTACTTC. The V gene is TRBV7-9, the J gene TRBJ2-7; D remains unclear. Germline CDR1 is SEHNR and CDR2 is FQNEAQ (reference sequence). The V and J ends lost 5 bases and 7 bases respectively, with 9 bases between them. The CDR3 is made up of 11 amino acids.

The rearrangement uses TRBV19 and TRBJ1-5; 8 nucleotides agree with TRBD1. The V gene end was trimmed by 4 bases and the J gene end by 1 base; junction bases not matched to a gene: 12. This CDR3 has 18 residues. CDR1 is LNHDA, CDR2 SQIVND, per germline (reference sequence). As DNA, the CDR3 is TGTGCCAGTAGTAGAAGGCCAGGGGGCCTGGAGAGCAATCAGCCCCAGCATTTT. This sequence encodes CASSRRPGGLESNQPQHF.

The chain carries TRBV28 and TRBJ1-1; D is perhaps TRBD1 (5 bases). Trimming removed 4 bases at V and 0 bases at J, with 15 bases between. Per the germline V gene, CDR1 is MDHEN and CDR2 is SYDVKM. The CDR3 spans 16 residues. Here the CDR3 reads CASSWVRGQLNTEAFF. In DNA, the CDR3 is TGTGCCAGCAGTTGGGTGAGGGGCCAGTTGAACACTGAAGCTTTCTTT.

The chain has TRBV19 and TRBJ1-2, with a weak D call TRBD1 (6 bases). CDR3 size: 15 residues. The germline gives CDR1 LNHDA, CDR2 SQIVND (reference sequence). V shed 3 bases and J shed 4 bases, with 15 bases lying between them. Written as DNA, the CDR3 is TGTGCCAGTAGTATGGAGGGGGTTTTGGGCTATGGCTACACCTTC. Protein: CASSMEGVLGYGYTF.

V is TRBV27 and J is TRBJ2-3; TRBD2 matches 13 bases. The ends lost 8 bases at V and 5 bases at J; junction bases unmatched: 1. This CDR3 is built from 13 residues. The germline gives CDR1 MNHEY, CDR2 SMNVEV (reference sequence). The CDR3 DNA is TGTGCCAGCTGGACTAGCGGGAGAGATACGCAGTATTTT. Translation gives CASWTSGRDTQYF.

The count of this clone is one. The CDR3 reads CASSFGTRGGQETQYF. CDR3 DNA sequence: TGTGCCAGCAGCTTCGGGACCAGGGGTGGTCAAGAGACCCAGTACTTC. This rearrangement joins TRBV5-4 to TRBJ2-5; a weak D match, TRBD1 (6 bases). This CDR3 region has 16 residues. The V gene's germline CDR1 is SGHNT and CDR2 YYREEE (reference sequence). V dropped 2 bases and J dropped 2 bases, with 16 bases sitting between them.

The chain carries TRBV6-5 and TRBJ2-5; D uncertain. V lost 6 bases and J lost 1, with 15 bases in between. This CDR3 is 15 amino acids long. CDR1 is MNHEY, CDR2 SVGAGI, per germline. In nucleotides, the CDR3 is TGTGCCAGCAGATCCCTCGGGTTGGGCCAAGAGACCCAGTACTTC. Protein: CASRSLGLGQETQYF.